The T cell receptor beta chain described here comes from a study of T cells in Graves' hyperthyroidism and ophthalmopathy. General observations from the study: Ophthalmopathy onset followed model prediction by a median about seven months.

A remark on this clonotype: The antigen remains undetermined.

Amplification of TCR beta CDR3 regions used RNA as the template. The TCR CDR3 was amplified in a first-round RT-PCR using the HTBI primer set. TCRdb redid the calling of the multiplex PCR reads with MiXCR, one entry per CDR3 protein. The repertoire holds about 350,000 distinct CDR3 sequences, roughly 13% seen once, with roughly 33% in the top ten. The V end was cut by 3 bases, the J end by 10 bases, with 16 bases between. This CDR3 is built from 14 residues. Germline lookup yields CDR1 LNHDA and CDR2 SQIVND (reference sequence). The specimen sequenced was blood. The source of this sequence is a woman aged 40-49 years with Graves' ophthalmopathy. The chain recombines TRBV19 with TRBJ2-1, with a weak D call TRBD2 (5 bases). CDR3 region: CASSMQTPGGEQFF. The CDR3 region has the DNA TGTGCCAGTAGTATGCAAACACCGGGCGGGGAGCAGTTCTTC.